One sample yielded the 4 T cell receptor beta chains listed below, sequenced in a study of T-cell memory formation after mild COVID-19. MiXCR, run by TCRdb on the 5' RACE reads, gives a single entry per CDR3 protein. This table holds roughly 600,000 distinct CDR3 sequences, under 20% found once. Sequencing used PBMCs or a T cell subset sorted from them (not recorded which). These receptors were taken from an adult woman who had mild COVID-19 (a few samples of this study predate the infection). Cell type and time point are not known.

This clonotype was picked up many times. The V and J genes are TRBV20-1 and TRBJ2-7; D gene unclear. Germline V lookup: CDR1 DFQATT, CDR2 SNEGSKA (reference sequence). The CDR3 has 12 residues. With 3 bases removed from V and 2 bases from J, the gap between germline ends came to 8 bases. In DNA, the CDR3 is TGCAGTGCTAGGGGAAAAACCTACGAGCAGTACTTC. This sequence encodes CSARGKTYEQYF.

This clonotype was observed many times. V usage is TRBV29-1 and J usage is TRBJ1-2; D is unresolved. Trimming pared 4 bases from V and 7 bases from J, leaving 16 bases between. In germline, CDR1 is SQVTM, CDR2 ANQGSEA. This CDR3 region has 13 residues. CDR3 in amino acids: CSVGAAGSRGYTF. The CDR3 DNA follows: TGCAGCGTTGGGGCCGCGGGTTCTCGTGGCTACACCTTC.

For the CDR3, the DNA is TGTGCCAGCAGCCGTAGGGCGGCTCCATACAATGAGCAGTTCTTC. Its protein is CASSRRAAPYNEQFF. The chain combines TRBV6-2 or TRBV6-3 with TRBJ2-1; D is unclear. The CDR3 is 15 residues long. The V end was cut by 6 bases, the J end by 4 bases, with 16 bases between. Per the germline V gene, CDR1 is MNHEY and CDR2 is SVGEGT.

DNA of the CDR3: TGTGCCACCAGCAGAGATGTCGGGACTAGCGACCCAGATACGCAGTATTTT. Residues: CATSRDVGTSDPDTQYF. The chain couples TRBV15 to TRBJ2-3; TRBD2 aligns across 10 bases. Trimming cost V 0 bases and J 4 bases; bases outside gene matches: 7. This CDR3 region has 17 residues. CDR1 LNHNV and CDR2 YYDKDF come from the germline V gene (reference sequence).